This TCR beta chain was profiled in a study of cytomegalovirus exposure and HLA in healthy donors. Findings and limits, study-wide: Later genetic work tied a missense DCLRE1C variant to beta-chain V and J trimming.

Amplification used 60 Vbeta primers and 13 Jbeta primers. Sequencing was performed with immunoSEQ multiplex PCR; in TCRdb, only in-frame clones are kept and a portion is missing. This table has some 160,000 clones, about three quarters appearing once. Each donor was healthy, and each was a bone marrow donor. Nominal health characterized the donors when sampled, though unrecorded immune exposures were likely. The CDR3 covers 15 residues. The V segment lost 6 bases and the J segment 0 bases; nucleotides outside the gene matches: 8. Per germline, CDR1 SGHKS and CDR2 YYEKEE (reference sequence). A note on this clone: The antigen is unknown.

The source is a young woman in good health and CMV-seronegative. The specimen sequenced was PBMCs. The V call is TRBV5-5, the J call TRBJ1-1; 7 bases agree with TRBD1. The CDR3 DNA follows: TGTGCCAGCAACCGACAGGGCTCCATGAACACTGAAGCTTTCTTT. The encoded protein is CASNRQGSMNTEAFF.